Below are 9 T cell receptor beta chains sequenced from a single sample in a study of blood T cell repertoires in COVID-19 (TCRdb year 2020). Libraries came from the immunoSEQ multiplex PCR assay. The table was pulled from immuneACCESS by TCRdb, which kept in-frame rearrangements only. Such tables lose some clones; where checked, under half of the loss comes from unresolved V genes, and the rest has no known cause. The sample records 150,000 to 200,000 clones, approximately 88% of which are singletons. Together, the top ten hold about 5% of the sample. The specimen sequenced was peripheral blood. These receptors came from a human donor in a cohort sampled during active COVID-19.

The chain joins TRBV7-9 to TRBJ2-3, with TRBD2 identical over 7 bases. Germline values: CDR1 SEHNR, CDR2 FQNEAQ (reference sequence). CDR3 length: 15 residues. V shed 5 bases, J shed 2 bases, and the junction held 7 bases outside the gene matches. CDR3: CASSAAGTITDTQYF. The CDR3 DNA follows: TGTGCCAGCAGCGCGGCCGGGACTATCACAGATACGCAGTATTTT.

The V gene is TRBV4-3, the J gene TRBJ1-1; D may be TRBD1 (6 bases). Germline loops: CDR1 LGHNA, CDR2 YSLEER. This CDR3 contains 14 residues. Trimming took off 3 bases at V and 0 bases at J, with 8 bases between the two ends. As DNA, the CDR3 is TGCGCCAGCAGCCACGCAGGGGTGAACACTGAAGCTTTCTTT. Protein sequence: CASSHAGVNTEAFF.

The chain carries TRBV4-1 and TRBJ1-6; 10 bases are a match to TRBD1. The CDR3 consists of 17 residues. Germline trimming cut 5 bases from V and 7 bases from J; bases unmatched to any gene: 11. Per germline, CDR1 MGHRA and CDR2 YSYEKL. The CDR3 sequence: CASSVAWRDRGNSPLHF. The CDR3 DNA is TGCGCCAGCAGCGTAGCCTGGCGGGACAGGGGCAATTCACCCCTCCACTTT.

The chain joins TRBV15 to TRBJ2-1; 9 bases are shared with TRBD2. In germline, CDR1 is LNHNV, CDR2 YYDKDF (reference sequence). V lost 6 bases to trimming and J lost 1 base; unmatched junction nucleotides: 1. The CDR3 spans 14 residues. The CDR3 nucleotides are TGTGCCACCAGACTAGCGGGTTCCTACAATGAGCAGTTCTTC. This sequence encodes CATRLAGSYNEQFF.

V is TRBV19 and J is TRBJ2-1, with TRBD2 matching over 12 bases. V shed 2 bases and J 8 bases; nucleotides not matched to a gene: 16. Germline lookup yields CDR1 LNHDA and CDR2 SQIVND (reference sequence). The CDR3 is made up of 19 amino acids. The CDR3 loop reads CASSISPPSLAGGPHEQFF. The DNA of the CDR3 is TGTGCCAGTAGTATAAGTCCTCCCTCTCTAGCGGGAGGGCCTCATGAGCAGTTCTTC.

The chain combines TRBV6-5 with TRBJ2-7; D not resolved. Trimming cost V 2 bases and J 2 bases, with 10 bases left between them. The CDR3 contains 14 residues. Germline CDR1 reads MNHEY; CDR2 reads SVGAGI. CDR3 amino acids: CASSYNDGPYEQYF. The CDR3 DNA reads TGTGCCAGCAGTTACAATGATGGCCCCTACGAGCAGTACTTC.

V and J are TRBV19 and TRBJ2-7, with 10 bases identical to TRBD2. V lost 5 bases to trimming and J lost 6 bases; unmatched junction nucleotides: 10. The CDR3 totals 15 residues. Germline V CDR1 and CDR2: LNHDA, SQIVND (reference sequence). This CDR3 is CASSLETSGLGEQYF. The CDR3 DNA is TGTGCCAGTAGTCTGGAGACTAGCGGGTTGGGCGAGCAGTACTTC.

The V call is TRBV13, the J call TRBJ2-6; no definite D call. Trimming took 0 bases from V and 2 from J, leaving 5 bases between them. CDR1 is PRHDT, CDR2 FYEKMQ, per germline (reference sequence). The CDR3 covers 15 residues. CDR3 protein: CASSLGQTGANVLTF. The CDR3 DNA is TGTGCCAGCAGCTTAGGTCAGACTGGGGCCAACGTCCTGACTTTC. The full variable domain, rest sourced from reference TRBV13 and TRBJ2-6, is AAGVIQSPRHLIKEKRETATLKCYPIPRHDTVYWYQQGPGQDPQFLISFYEKMQSDKGSIPDRFSAQQFSDYHSELNMSSLELGDSALYFCASSLGQTGANVLTFGAGSRLTVL.

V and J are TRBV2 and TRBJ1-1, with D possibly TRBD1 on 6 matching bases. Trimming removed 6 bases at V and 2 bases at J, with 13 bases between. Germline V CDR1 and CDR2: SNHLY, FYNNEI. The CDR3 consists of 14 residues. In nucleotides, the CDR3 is TGTGCCAGCAGCTGGACAGAAGCCAACACTGAAGCTTTCTTT. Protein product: CASSWTEANTEAFF.